This T cell receptor (beta chain) was identified in a study of T cell responses to AZD1222 COVID-19 vaccine. Profiled with immunoSEQ multiplex PCR; TCRdb holds only in-frame clones, not every one. The table includes some 180,000 clones, around 90% detected once. Per germline, CDR1 SGHDT and CDR2 YYEEEE. The CDR3 extends over 14 amino acids. V lost 0 bases and J 8 bases, leaving 9 bases between the germline ends. This TCR was sampled from an adult who received the AZD1222 COVID-19 vaccine. The sequences come from peripheral blood, collected 28 days after the second AZD1222 dose. The V and J genes are TRBV5-6 and TRBJ1-6; the D gene is possibly TRBD1 (6 bases). Here the CDR3 reads CASSLVDSYSPLHF. The CDR3 DNA sequence: TGTGCCAGCAGCTTGGTGGACAGTTATTCACCCCTCCACTTT.